This entry features one T cell receptor beta chain sequence. This clonotype came up a few times. The antigen it binds to is not known. It has no much larger one-base neighbor in the sample; base qualities were not kept. Donors were roughly 40 systemically healthy Caucasian individuals from Russia aged roughly 6 to 100 years. Each donor gave 9.5 to 10 milliliters of peripheral blood, drawn into EDTA-treated Vacutainer tubes. PBMCs were isolated by Ficoll-Paque density-gradient centrifugation, with at least 7 million obtained per sample. Total RNA, at least 6 micrograms per sample, was extracted from PBMCs with Trizol reagent. Naive CD45RAhigh/CD27high T cell percentages were measured by flow cytometry on a PBMC aliquot from every donor. The V and J ends are trimmed by 0 bases and 3 bases, leaving 11 bases between them. The germline V gene supplies CDR1 MNHEY and CDR2 SVGAGI. Its CDR3 holds 15 amino acids, cysteine through phenylalanine. The CDR3 DNA has 45 bases and is translated from base 1.

The sample originates from a study of blood T cells in healthy people across ages (dated by TCRdb to the mid-2010s). Looking at the study overall: Template switching captured roughly one uniquely barcoded TCR beta cDNA molecule per two T cells in model experiments. To track age-related changes in TCR beta repertoire diversity, the study relied on deep sequencing normalized with unique cDNA molecular identifiers. The study analyzed two additional independent replicas of 1 million unique cDNA reads from the same blood draw for two donors, one aged 18 to 30 and one aged 80 or older. To avoid experimental bias, donors of different ages were randomly spread across the sequencing lanes. Donors were grouped into four age groups: young (average approximately 15 years), middle-aged (under 40), aged (over 55) and long-lived (approximately 75). What the research found in general, with its limitations: There was a strong correlation between observed TCR beta diversity and the percentage of naive T cells measured by flow cytometry. Because the CMV infection status of the donors was unknown, age-related changes in expanded clonotypes may potentially have been confounded. Since profiling was done on bulk unsorted PBMCs, naive and antigen-experienced compartments could not be conclusively compared. Observed TCR beta diversity per million T cells fell roughly linearly with age, and a significant reduction was already apparent by age approximately 41. Compared with the aged group, the long-lived group had more naive CD4+ T cells, fewer expanded clones and increased TCR diversity, a pattern suggesting age selection. Estimates of total diversity from one million sequenced T cells were regarded as lower bounds and underestimates.

Library generation was performed with 5' RACE. Instrument on record: Illumina HiSeq 2500. A second PCR of about 7 to 12 cycles was performed with a sample-barcoded 5' primer and a J-beta primer mix. Each TCR beta cDNA molecule received a unique molecular identifier from a template-switch 5' adaptor carrying 12 random nucleotides. Each sample yielded at least 2.5 million CDR3-containing paired-end reads. First-strand cDNA synthesis was performed from all RNA using the Mint cDNA synthesis kit, with priming by a TRBC-specific oligonucleotide. Following uracil-DNA glycosylase treatment, a first 18-cycle PCR with universal primers M1SS and BC2_uni_R was performed on all cDNA. In the source study's methods: Normalization of each sample was performed by random selection of 1 million high-quality reads, each carrying a distinct molecular identifier. Instead of being binned into consensus sequences, reads that shared molecular identifiers were thrown out. MiTCR, set to a Q25 quality threshold and the strictest error-elimination algorithm, was used for CDR3 identification, clonotype clustering and error correction. A nonparametric unseen species model using Euler transformation provided a lower-bound estimate of total TCR beta diversity. The public reads were reanalyzed by TCRdb: fastp trimming at Q25, MiXCR alignment, in-frame beta chains only. Under each unique CDR3 protein, matching rows form one entry showing the most common genes and DNA. The authors' filters were not applied to this entry. The sample records a few hundred thousand distinct CDR3 sequences, 27% of which are singletons. The top ten constitute approximately 17% of the sample.

Sequenced input: blood. The sequence was obtained from a woman between 65 and 79 years old in good health. Here the chain combines TRBV6-5 and TRBJ2-5; perhaps TRBD2 is the D gene, with 5 bases matching. The nucleotide sequence is TGTGCCAGCAGTTACTCGTACAAGGAGGAAGAGACCCAGTACTTC. Protein translation: CASSYSYKEEETQYF.